This T cell receptor (beta chain) was profiled in a study of radiotherapy plus CTLA-4 blockade in lung cancer (dated by TCRdb to the late 2010s). For context, the study as a whole: Among enrolled patients, approximately 19% had an objective response and roughly 33% reached disease control.

The study tested focal radiation therapy combined with CTLA-4 blockade (ipilimumab) in patients with chemo-refractory metastatic non-small-cell lung cancer. The library relied on the immunoSEQ multiplex PCR assay. TCRdb provides this immuneACCESS table in a form limited to in-frame rearrangements. Some clones are lacking; in checked studies, under half of them reflect an unresolved V gene, and why the rest are absent is not known. For this sample there are about 97,000 clones; about four fifths appear just once. 2.8% of the sample is held by the ten biggest clonotypes. Beyond this particular receptor, the publication reports: Increased serum interferon-beta after radiation, together with early dynamic changes in blood T cell clones, were reported to be the strongest predictors of response. After treatment with radiotherapy and ipilimumab, TCR clones that originated in tumors expanded in peripheral blood.

Notes on this clone: There is no known antigen for this receptor. Base quality data are lacking; no much larger clone is found one base away.

For CDR1 and CDR2, the germline V gene lists SGDLS and YYNGEE. From cysteine to phenylalanine, the CDR3 is 16 amino acids long. The kept DNA is CDR3 alone, 48 bases in frame from the first base. The clonotype originates from a human donor with non-small cell lung cancer who had a partial response to radiotherapy plus ipilimumab. Some clones in this sample may be carry-over from other donors' samples. Sequencing used peripheral blood, obtained from a patient treated with radiotherapy plus ipilimumab. Recombination joined TRBV9 with TRBJ2-5; no D gene can be assigned with confidence. The better agreement between TRBJ2-7 and the DNA end casts doubt on the J call. The DNA reads as follows: TGTGCCAGCAGCGCATCCCCCCACCACGCCCCCTACGAGCAGTACTTC. Its product reads: CASSASPHHAPYEQYF.